This TCR beta chain comes out of a study of response to subunit inactivated influenza vaccine. Study-wide results and caveats: The authors put forward the suggestion that each seasonal influenza vaccination may bring in only a limited number of new T cells.

MiXCR was run by TCRdb on the RT-PCR reads, yielding one entry per CDR3 protein. The sample has hundreds of thousands of distinct CDR3 sequences; roughly 13% are singletons. This CDR3 has 16 residues. Per germline, CDR1 MDHEN and CDR2 SYDVKM. With 1 base removed from V and 0 bases from J, the gap between germline ends came to 10 bases. Concerning this clonotype: What it binds is unknown.

The chain combines TRBV28 with TRBJ2-1; perhaps TRBD2 as D (5 bases). Material: PBMCs from blood, obtained more than 35 days after vaccination. This receptor was identified in a man between 45 and 60 years old who received an inactivated influenza vaccine. CDR3 sequence: CASSLSGLSSYNEQFF. The CDR3 region has the DNA TGTGCCAGCAGTTTATCAGGACTGAGCTCCTACAATGAGCAGTTCTTC.